The 22 T cell receptor beta chains below come from one sample, sequenced in a study of chemoradiotherapy in HPV16-positive cancers. Here immunoSEQ multiplex PCR was the method, and the copy in TCRdb shows in-frame clones only, minus some. This sample has 17,000 or so clones, with 90% to 95% found just once. The sample in question was blood, obtained from a patient who underwent chemoradiotherapy. Source of these receptors: a human donor with HPV-associated anogenital cancer.

The V call is TRBV12-5, the J call TRBJ2-3, with unresolved D. The CDR3 consists of 15 residues. Between the trimmed V and J ends, which lost 4 bases and 2 bases, there was a span of 13 bases. The germline V gene encodes CDR1 LGHNT and CDR2 FRNRAP. The CDR3 sequence: CASGSRRTATDTQYF. CDR3 sequence (DNA): TGTGCTAGTGGTTCGCGCAGGACGGCCACAGATACGCAGTATTTT.

Here the CDR3 reads CASSVDDRVGSGYTF. CDR3 in DNA: TGTGCCAGCAGCGTAGATGACAGGGTAGGATCTGGCTACACCTTC. The J gene is TRBJ1-2, the V gene TRBV9; TRBD1 aligns across 7 bases. Trimming took 0 bases from V and 7 from J; bases not matched to a gene: 9. This CDR3 is built from 15 residues. Germline V lookup: CDR1 SGDLS, CDR2 YYNGEE.

The chain recombines TRBV5-1 with TRBJ2-3; D is uncertain. Trimming took off 0 bases at V and 5 bases at J, with 13 bases between the two ends. Germline V CDR1 and CDR2: SGHRS, YFSETQ. The CDR3 spans 15 residues. CDR3 amino acids: CASSLDVGEGDTQYF. CDR3 nucleotides: TGCGCCAGCAGCTTGGATGTCGGCGAAGGAGATACGCAGTATTTT.

V gene TRBV5-6 combines with J gene TRBJ2-1, with unresolved D. Germline V lookup: CDR1 SGHDT, CDR2 YYEEEE. The CDR3 length is 11 residues. Between the trimmed V and J ends, which lost 0 bases and 7 bases, there was a span of 2 bases. The CDR3 region is CASSLANEQFF. CDR3 nucleotide sequence: TGTGCCAGCAGCTTGGCAAATGAGCAGTTCTTC.

The DNA of the CDR3 is TGTGCCAGCAGCCGCCTTGGAGGGGGCGAGGGAAATGAAAAACTGTTTTTT. Protein sequence: CASSRLGGGEGNEKLFF. The chain joins TRBV5-4 to TRBJ1-4, with TRBD1 identical over 7 bases. Germline values: CDR1 SGHNT, CDR2 YYREEE (reference sequence). The CDR3 is 17 residues long. V lost 4 bases, J lost 5 bases, and 14 bases stayed unmatched.

CDR3 coding DNA: TGTGCCAGCAGCGTGACGGAAAATCAGCCCCAGCATTTT. Its translation is CASSVTENQPQHF. The rearrangement joins TRBV9 to TRBJ1-5; D not resolved. The CDR3 loop spans 13 amino acids. Germline CDR1 reads SGDLS; CDR2 reads YYNGEE. Trimming cost V 2 bases and J 4 bases, with 7 bases left between them.

This chain uses TRBV27 with TRBJ1-5; possibly TRBD1 for D (5 bases). Germline CDR1 is MNHEY and CDR2 is SMNVEV (reference sequence). The CDR3 is made up of 14 amino acids. The V gene lost 5 bases and the J gene lost 5 bases, with 13 bases spanning the gap. The CDR3 DNA follows: TGTGCCAGCAGTCCGACAGTCGGCCATCAGCCCCAGCATTTT. Its protein product is CASSPTVGHQPQHF.

This clone was counted once. The chain is built from TRBV4-1 and TRBJ2-2, with D perhaps TRBD1 (6 bases). CDR1 and CDR2 (germline): MGHRA, YSYEKL. Trimming removed 3 bases at V and 0 bases at J, with 8 bases between. There are 15 residues in the CDR3. CDR3 amino acids: CASSQDSSNTGELFF. CDR3 bases: TGCGCCAGCAGCCAGGACAGCTCGAACACCGGGGAGCTGTTTTTT.

The V and J genes are TRBV4-3 and TRBJ2-7; D possibly corresponds to TRBD2 (6 bases). The CDR3 runs 16 residues. CDR1 and CDR2 (germline): LGHNA, YSLEER. V shed 0 bases and J shed 1 base, with 13 bases lying between them. CDR3 DNA: TGCGCCAGCAGCCAAGACGGTCCAGGGAGGTCCTACGAGCAGTACGTC. Encoded protein: CASSQDGPGRSYEQYV.

The chain combines TRBV5-4 with TRBJ1-2; D gene unclear. Trimming took 0 bases from V and 2 from J, leaving 11 bases between them. Germline lookup yields CDR1 SGHNT and CDR2 YYREEE (reference sequence). The CDR3 has 15 amino acids. In DNA, the CDR3 is TGTGCCAGCAGCTTGGAAGTGGGCCCGAACTATGGCTACACCTTC. This codes for CASSLEVGPNYGYTF.

This clone turned up a few times. The chain has TRBV10-3 and TRBJ2-2, with D unclear. Per germline, CDR1 ENHRY and CDR2 SYGVKD. CDR3 length: 14 amino acids. Trimming took off 0 bases at V and 3 bases at J, with 5 bases between the two ends. In DNA form, the CDR3 reads TGTGCCATCAGTGAGTCGACGGACACCGGGGAGCTGTTTTTT. This translates into CAISESTDTGELFF.

The chain recombines TRBV11-2 with TRBJ1-2; D possibly corresponds to TRBD1 (5 bases). Germline V gene data show CDR1 as SGHAT and CDR2 as FQNNGV. Trimming stripped 3 bases from V and 7 bases from J, with 9 bases between. There are 12 residues in the CDR3. The CDR3 reads CASSFDQGGYTF. The CDR3 DNA reads as TGTGCCAGCAGCTTCGATCAGGGTGGCTACACCTTC.

This chain joins TRBV5-4 and TRBJ2-2, with D tentatively TRBD2 (5 bases). This CDR3 comprises 16 residues. In germline, CDR1 is SGHNT, CDR2 YYREEE (reference sequence). The germline V and J ends were trimmed by 0 bases and 2 bases, with 11 bases remaining between them. CDR3 coding DNA: TGTGCCAGCAGCTTGGTTCGGGGTGTTAACACCGGGGAGCTGTTTTTT. Amino acids: CASSLVRGVNTGELFF.

The rearrangement joins TRBV7-8 to TRBJ2-5; 7 bases line up with TRBD1. J lost 5 bases, V lost 5 bases, and 11 bases had no gene match. CDR3 size: 15 residues. Germline-derived CDR1 and CDR2 are SGHVS and FQNEAQ. This CDR3 is CASSLFSARGETQYF. The DNA for the CDR3 is TGTGCCAGCAGCCTTTTTTCCGCCAGGGGGGAGACCCAGTACTTC.

The chain combines TRBV14 with TRBJ1-2; unclear D gene. Germline-derived CDR1 and CDR2 are SGHDN and FVKESK. There are 13 residues in the CDR3. Between the trimmed V and J ends, which lost 0 bases and 5 bases, there was a span of 7 bases. The chain's CDR3 is CASSQDFLYGYTF. The CDR3 DNA sequence: TGTGCCAGCAGCCAAGATTTCCTTTATGGCTACACCTTC.

The chain uses TRBV9 and TRBJ2-2; 8 positions match TRBD2. The CDR3 contains 16 residues. Per the germline V gene, CDR1 is SGDLS and CDR2 is YYNGEE. Germline trimming cut 4 bases from V and 5 bases from J; bases unmatched to any gene: 10. The CDR3 reads CASSPQGLGWTGELFF. The CDR3 DNA sequence: TGTGCCAGCAGCCCACAGGGACTAGGATGGACCGGGGAGCTGTTTTTT. The full variable domain, with the rest looked up from reference TRBV9 and TRBJ2-2, is DSGVTQTPKHLITATGQRVTLRCSPRSGDLSVYWYQQSLDQGLQFLIQYYNGEERAKGNILERFSAQQFPDLHSELNLSSLELGDSALYFCASSPQGLGWTGELFFGEGSRLTVL.

This clone has a single count. This rearrangement joins TRBV18 to TRBJ2-3; D remains ambiguous. The V gene lost 3 bases and the J gene lost 3 bases, with 7 bases spanning the gap. This CDR3 region has 13 residues. Germline CDR1 reads KGHSH; CDR2 reads LQKENI. The CDR3 region has the DNA TGTGCCAGCTCACCCATCGGAACAGATACGCAGTATTTT. Its translation: CASSPIGTDTQYF.

This chain uses TRBV6-6 with TRBJ1-3, with 8 bases identical to TRBD1. V lost 5 bases to trimming and J lost 0 bases; unmatched junction nucleotides: 3. This CDR3 comprises 15 residues. Per germline, CDR1 MNHNY and CDR2 SVGAGI (reference sequence). CDR3 DNA sequence: TGTGCCAGCAGTAATACAGGGGGCTCTGGAAACACCATATATTTT. Protein sequence: CASSNTGGSGNTIYF.

The rearrangement uses TRBV7-2 and TRBJ1-5; 9 bases align to TRBD1. With V trimmed by 0 bases and J by 2 bases, 8 bases remained unmatched. This CDR3 comprises 18 residues. CDR1 and CDR2 from the germline V gene are SGHTA and FQGNSA. CDR3 amino acids: CASSLALTGQGGNQPQHF. CDR3 nucleotides: TGTGCCAGCAGCTTAGCGCTAACGGGACAGGGCGGCAATCAGCCCCAGCATTTT. Supplemented by reference TRBV7-2 and TRBJ1-5, the full variable domain reads GAGVSQSPSNKVTEKGKDVELRCDPISGHTALYWYRQSLGQGLEFLIYFQGNSAPDKSGLPSDRFSAERTGGSVSTLTIQRTQQEDSAVYLCASSLALTGQGGNQPQHFGDGTRLSIL.

This clone is judged medium-sized. This chain joins TRBV7-9 and TRBJ1-1, with D hard to call. V dropped 0 bases and J dropped 0 bases, with 8 bases sitting between them. CDR1 and CDR2 from the germline V gene are SEHNR and FQNEAQ (reference sequence). The CDR3 sequence is 15 residues long. The CDR3 reads CASSLAEGMNTEAFF. In DNA, the CDR3 is TGTGCCAGCAGCTTAGCTGAGGGAATGAACACTGAAGCTTTCTTT.

The chain has TRBV10-3 and TRBJ1-2; 8 bases are shared with TRBD1. The CDR3 loop spans 15 amino acids. Trimming removed 2 bases from V and 2 bases from J; junction bases left unmatched: 4. Germline lookup yields CDR1 ENHRY and CDR2 SYGVKD. CDR3: CAISEGQGRNYGYTF. The CDR3 bases are TGTGCCATCAGTGAGGGACAGGGTAGGAACTATGGCTACACCTTC.

The chain carries TRBV2 and TRBJ1-1; maybe TRBD1 (5 bases). In germline, CDR1 is SNHLY, CDR2 FYNNEI. The CDR3 consists of 11 residues. Between the trimmed V and J ends, which lost 6 bases and 7 bases, there was a span of 9 bases. The CDR3 bases are TGTGCCAGCAGCTATGACAGTGAAGCTTTCTTT. Its translation is CASSYDSEAFF.